The clone carrying this TCR beta chain was counted ten times or more. The data originate from a study of patients with pleural tuberculosis. TCRdb re-called the reads through MiXCR, storing one row per CDR3 protein. The repertoire holds 45,000 to 60,000 distinct CDR3 sequences, 5.5% to 8% seen once, with 15% to 20% in the top ten. The TCR comes from a human donor with pleural tuberculosis.

CDR3 DNA sequence: TGCGCCAGCAGCCCCCAAATAGCGGGAGGCTACAATGAGCAGTTCTTC. This encodes CASSPQIAGGYNEQFF. The V and J genes are TRBV4-1 and TRBJ2-1; 10 bases align to TRBD2. Germline-derived CDR1 and CDR2 are MGHRA and YSYEKL. The CDR3 length is 16 residues. J gave up 3 bases and V 4 bases, and 6 bases lay outside the gene matches.